These 4 T cell receptor beta chains share one sample of origin, sequenced in a study of human T cells and chemical hapten exposure (dated by TCRdb to the early 2020s). Library method: RACE. The sample was run on a NextSeq 500. Using fastp at Q25 and MiXCR, TCRdb reprocessed the public reads and kept productive beta chains. Rows are combined by CDR3 protein, so each entry shows the most common genes and DNA. Within this sample are a few hundred thousand distinct CDR3 sequences, with 4% to 5.5% of them counted one time only. The leading ten clones occupy around 2.3% of the sample. The sample's time point label is to be understood as: patch test 1, 2 weeks after DPC sensitization. Sample treatment or condition, as interpreted from the label and publication: therapeutic diphenylcyclopropenone sensitization with weekly scalp DPC. Sample: whole blood, taken in connection with sensitization to the hapten diphenylcyclopropenone (DPC). The receptor set was obtained from a woman aged 50 to 60 with alopecia areata. Some clones in this sample may be carry-over from other donors' samples.

This clonotype was found many times. The chain employs TRBV6-2 or TRBV6-3 and TRBJ1-5; perhaps TRBD1 as D (6 bases). V gave up 5 bases and J gave up 6 bases, with 17 bases separating them. The germline V gene has CDR1 MNHEY and CDR2 SVGEGT. The CDR3 has 15 residues. CDR3 protein: CASSDPQGRGQPQHF. The CDR3 DNA sequence: TGTGCCAGCAGTGACCCTCAGGGGAGGGGTCAGCCCCAGCATTTT.

The V and J genes are TRBV28 and TRBJ1-2; D is perhaps TRBD1 (6 bases). The CDR3 extends over 15 amino acids. Germline CDR1 reads MDHEN; CDR2 reads SYDVKM. Trimming pared 5 bases from V and 4 bases from J, leaving 17 bases between. For the CDR3, the DNA is TGTGCCAGCAGTCCTTCGGGGGGCTGGGGCTATGGCTACACCTTC. This codes for CASSPSGGWGYGYTF.

About this clonotype: A clone one base away is much larger, so this may be a read error. The conserved closing phenylalanine or tryptophan is absent in this CDR3, likely reflecting a read error. This sequence joins TRBV7-9 and TRBJ2-1; 10 bases match TRBD1. The length of the CDR3 is 15 residues. CDR1 is SEHNR, CDR2 FQNEAQ, per germline (reference sequence). Trimming at V came to 3 bases and at J to 5 bases, leaving 4 bases not matched to a gene. CDR3 nucleotides: TGTGCCAGCAGCTTGGGACAGGGGTCCCACAATGAGCAGTTCCTC. Its translation: CASSLGQGSHNEQFL.

Many counts were recorded for this clonotype. This sequence joins TRBV21-1 and TRBJ1-2. TRBV21-1 is described as a pseudogene. The CDR3 runs to 15 residues. The CDR3 DNA follows: TGTGCCAGCAGCAAGAGGACCGCACCTGCGGATGGCTACACCTTC. Its translation: CASSKRTAPADGYTF.